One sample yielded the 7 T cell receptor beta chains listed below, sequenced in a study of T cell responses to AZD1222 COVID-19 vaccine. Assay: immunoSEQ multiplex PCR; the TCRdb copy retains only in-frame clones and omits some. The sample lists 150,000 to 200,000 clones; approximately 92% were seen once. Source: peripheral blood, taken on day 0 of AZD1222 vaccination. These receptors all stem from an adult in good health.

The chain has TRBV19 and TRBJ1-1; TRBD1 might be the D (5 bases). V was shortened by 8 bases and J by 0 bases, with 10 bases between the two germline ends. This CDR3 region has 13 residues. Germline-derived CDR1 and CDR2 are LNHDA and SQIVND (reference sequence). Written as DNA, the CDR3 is TGTGCCAGTTGTCGACAGTTGAACACTGAAGCTTTCTTT. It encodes CASCRQLNTEAFF.

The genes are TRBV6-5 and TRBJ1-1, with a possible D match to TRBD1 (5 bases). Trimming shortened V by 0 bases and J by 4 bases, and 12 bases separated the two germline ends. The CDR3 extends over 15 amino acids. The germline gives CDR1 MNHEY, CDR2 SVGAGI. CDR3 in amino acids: CASSYSSGLATEAFF. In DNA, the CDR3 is TGTGCCAGCAGTTACTCGTCAGGGTTGGCCACTGAAGCTTTCTTT.

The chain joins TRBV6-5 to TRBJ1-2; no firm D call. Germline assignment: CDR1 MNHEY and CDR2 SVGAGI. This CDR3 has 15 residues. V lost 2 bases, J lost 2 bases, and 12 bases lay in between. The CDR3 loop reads CASSYGYNINYGYTF. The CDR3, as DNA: TGTGCCAGCAGTTACGGTTACAATATCAACTATGGCTACACCTTC.

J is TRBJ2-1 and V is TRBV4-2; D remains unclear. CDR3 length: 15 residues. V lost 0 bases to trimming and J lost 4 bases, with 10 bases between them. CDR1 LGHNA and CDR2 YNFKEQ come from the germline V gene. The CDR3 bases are TGTGCCAGCAGCCAAGATCGACAATCTTACAATGAGCAGTTCTTC. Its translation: CASSQDRQSYNEQFF.

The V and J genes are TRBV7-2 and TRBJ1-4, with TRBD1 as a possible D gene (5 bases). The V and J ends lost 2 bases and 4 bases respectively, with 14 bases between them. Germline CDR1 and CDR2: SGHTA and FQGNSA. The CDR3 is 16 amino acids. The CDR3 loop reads CASSLNPLGGNEKLFF. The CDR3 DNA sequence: TGTGCCAGCAGCTTAAACCCACTTGGGGGTAATGAAAAACTGTTTTTT.

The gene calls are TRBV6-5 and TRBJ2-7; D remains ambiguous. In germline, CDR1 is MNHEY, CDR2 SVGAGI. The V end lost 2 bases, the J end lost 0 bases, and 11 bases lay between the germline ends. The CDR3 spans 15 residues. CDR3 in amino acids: CASSYLSAVSYEQYF. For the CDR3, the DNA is TGTGCCAGCAGTTACCTCTCAGCAGTCTCCTACGAGCAGTACTTC.

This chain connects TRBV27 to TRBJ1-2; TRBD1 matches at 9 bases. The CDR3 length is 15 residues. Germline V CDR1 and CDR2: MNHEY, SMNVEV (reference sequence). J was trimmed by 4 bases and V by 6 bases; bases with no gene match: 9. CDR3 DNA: TGTGCCAGCAGGCATCCTGGACAGGGGAGCTATGGCTACACCTTC. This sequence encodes CASRHPGQGSYGYTF.